This T cell receptor beta chain was recovered during a study of blood T cell repertoires in COVID-19. In the original analysis: Estimation of nucleated cell counts relied on the amplification of reference gene primers. Data came from immunoSEQ multiplex PCR; TCRdb stores just in-frame clones and leaves some out. V, J and clone size reflect that table, while D and trimming were determined from the DNA. This table holds 140,000 or so clones, 80% found once. This CDR3 has 15 amino acids. CDR1 SEHNR and CDR2 FQNEAQ come from the germline V gene (reference sequence). V was clipped by 3 bases and J by 6 bases; unmatched bases: 6.

The chain has TRBV7-9 and TRBJ1-3, with 9 bases lining up with TRBD1. The sequenced sample consisted of peripheral blood. The TCR sequence derives from a man in his sixties or seventies who had recovered from COVID-19. CDR3 region: CASSLDRGWENTIYF. CDR3 bases: TGTGCCAGCAGCTTGGACAGGGGATGGGAAAACACCATATATTTT.